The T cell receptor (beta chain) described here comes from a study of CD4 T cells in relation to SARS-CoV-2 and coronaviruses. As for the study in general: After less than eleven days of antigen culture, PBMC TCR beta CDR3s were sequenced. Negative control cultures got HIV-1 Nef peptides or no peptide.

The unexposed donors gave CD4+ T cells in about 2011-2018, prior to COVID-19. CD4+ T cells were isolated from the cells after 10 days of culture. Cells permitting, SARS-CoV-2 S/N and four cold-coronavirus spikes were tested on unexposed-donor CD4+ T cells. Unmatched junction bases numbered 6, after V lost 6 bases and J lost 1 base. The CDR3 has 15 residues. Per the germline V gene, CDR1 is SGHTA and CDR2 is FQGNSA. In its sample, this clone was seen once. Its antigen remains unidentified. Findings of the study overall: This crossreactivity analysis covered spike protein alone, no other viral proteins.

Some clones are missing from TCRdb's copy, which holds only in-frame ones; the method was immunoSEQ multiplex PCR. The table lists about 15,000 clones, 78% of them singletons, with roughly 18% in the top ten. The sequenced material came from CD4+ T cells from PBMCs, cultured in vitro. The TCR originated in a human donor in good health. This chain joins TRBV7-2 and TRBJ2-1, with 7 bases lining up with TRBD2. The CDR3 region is CASSLSGGSYNEQFF. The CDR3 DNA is TGTGCCAGCAGTTTATCGGGGGGTTCCTACAATGAGCAGTTCTTC.